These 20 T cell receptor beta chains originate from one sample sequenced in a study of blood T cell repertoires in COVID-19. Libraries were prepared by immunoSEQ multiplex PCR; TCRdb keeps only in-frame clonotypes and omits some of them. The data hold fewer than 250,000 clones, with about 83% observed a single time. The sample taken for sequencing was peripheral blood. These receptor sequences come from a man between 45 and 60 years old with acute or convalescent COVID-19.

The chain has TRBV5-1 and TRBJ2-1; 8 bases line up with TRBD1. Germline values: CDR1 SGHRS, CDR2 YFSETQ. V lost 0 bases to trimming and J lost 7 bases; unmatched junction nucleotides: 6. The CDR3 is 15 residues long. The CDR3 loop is CASSLEQGVANEQFF. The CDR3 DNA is TGCGCCAGCAGCTTGGAACAGGGGGTCGCAAATGAGCAGTTCTTC. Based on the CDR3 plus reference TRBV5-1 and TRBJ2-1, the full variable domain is KAGVTQTPRYLIKTRGQQVTLSCSPISGHRSVSWYQQTPGQGLQFLFEYFSETQRNKGNFPGRFSGRQFSNSRSEMNVSTLELGDSALYLCASSLEQGVANEQFFGPGTRLTVL.

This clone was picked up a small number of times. The CDR3 loop is CASSQVGGATEAFF. In DNA form, the CDR3 reads TGTGCCAGCAGCCAAGTAGGCGGTGCCACTGAAGCTTTCTTT. The gene calls are TRBV4-2 and TRBJ1-1; D is ambiguous. CDR3 length: 14 amino acids. Trimming stripped 1 base from V and 4 bases from J, with 10 bases between. Germline V gene lookup returns CDR1 LGHNA and CDR2 YNFKEQ.

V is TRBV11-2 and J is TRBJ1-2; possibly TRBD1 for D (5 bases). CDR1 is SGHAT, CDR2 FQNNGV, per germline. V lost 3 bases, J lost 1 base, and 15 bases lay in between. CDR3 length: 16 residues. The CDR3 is CASSFLTDVINYGYTF. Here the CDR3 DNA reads TGTGCCAGCAGCTTCCTGACAGACGTTATTAACTATGGCTACACCTTC.

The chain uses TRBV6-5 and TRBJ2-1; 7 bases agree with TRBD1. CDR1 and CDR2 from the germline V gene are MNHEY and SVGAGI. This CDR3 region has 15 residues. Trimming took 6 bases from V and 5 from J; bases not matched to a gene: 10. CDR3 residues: CASRSPLTGNNEQFF. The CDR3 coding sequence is TGTGCCAGCAGGAGCCCGTTGACAGGGAACAATGAGCAGTTCTTC.

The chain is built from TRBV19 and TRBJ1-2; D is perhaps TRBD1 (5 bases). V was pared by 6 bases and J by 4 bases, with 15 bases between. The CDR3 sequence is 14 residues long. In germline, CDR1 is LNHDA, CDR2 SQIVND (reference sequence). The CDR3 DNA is TGTGCCAGTAGGGTGGGCAGGGATTCCTATGGCTACACCTTC. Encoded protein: CASRVGRDSYGYTF.

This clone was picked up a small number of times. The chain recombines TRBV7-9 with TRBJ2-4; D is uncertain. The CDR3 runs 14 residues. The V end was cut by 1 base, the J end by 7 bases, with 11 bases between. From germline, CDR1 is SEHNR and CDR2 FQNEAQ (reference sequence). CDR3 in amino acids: CASSLEASTNIQYF. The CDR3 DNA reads TGTGCCAGCAGCTTAGAGGCTAGTACCAACATTCAGTACTTC.

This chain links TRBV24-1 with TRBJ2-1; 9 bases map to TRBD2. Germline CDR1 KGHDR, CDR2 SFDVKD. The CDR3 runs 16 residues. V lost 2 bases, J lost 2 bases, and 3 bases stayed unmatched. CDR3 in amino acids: CATSDYSGSAYNEQFF. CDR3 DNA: TGTGCCACCAGTGATTATAGCGGGAGCGCCTACAATGAGCAGTTCTTC.

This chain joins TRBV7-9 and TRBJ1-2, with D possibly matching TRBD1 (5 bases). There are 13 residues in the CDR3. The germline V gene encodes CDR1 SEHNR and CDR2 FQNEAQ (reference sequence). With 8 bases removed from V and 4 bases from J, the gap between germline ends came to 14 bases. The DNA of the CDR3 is TGTGCCAGCGGGATTACAGGTGGCTATGGCTACACCTTC. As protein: CASGITGGYGYTF.

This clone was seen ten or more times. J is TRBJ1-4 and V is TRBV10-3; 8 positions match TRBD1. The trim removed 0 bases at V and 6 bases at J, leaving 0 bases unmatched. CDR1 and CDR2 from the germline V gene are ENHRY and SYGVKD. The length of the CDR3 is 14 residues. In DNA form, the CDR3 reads TGTGCCATCAGTGAGTCGGGACAGGATGAAAAACTGTTTTTT. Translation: CAISESGQDEKLFF.

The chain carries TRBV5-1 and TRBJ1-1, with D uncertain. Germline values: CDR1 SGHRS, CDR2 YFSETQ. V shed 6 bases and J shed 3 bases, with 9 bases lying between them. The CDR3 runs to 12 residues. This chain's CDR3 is CASTDGDTEAFF. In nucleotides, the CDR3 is TGCGCCAGCACCGACGGGGACACTGAAGCTTTCTTT.

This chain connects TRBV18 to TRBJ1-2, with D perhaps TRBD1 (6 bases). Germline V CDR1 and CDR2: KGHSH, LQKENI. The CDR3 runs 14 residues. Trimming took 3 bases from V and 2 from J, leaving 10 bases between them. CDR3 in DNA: TGTGCCAGCTCACCCGGGACATTAAACTATGGCTACACCTTC. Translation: CASSPGTLNYGYTF.

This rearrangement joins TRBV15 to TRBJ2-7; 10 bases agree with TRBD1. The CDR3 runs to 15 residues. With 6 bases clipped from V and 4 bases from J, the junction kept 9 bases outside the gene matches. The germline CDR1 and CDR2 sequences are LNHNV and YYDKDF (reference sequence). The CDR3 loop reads CATSGVTGGWYEQYF. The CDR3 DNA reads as TGTGCCACCAGTGGGGTGACAGGGGGCTGGTACGAGCAGTACTTC.

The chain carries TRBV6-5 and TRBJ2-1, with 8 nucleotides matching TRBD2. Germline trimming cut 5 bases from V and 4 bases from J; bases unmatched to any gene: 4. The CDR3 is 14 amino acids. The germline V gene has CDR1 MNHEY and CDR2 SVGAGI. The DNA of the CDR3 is TGTGCCAGCAGTAAACTAGCGGAATACAATGAGCAGTTCTTC. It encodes CASSKLAEYNEQFF.

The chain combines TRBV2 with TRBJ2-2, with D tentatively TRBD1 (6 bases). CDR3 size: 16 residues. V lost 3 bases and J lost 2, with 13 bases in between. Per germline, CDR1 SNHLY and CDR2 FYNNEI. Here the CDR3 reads CASSEAGALNTGELFF. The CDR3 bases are TGTGCCAGCAGTGAGGCAGGGGCGCTTAACACCGGGGAGCTGTTTTTT.

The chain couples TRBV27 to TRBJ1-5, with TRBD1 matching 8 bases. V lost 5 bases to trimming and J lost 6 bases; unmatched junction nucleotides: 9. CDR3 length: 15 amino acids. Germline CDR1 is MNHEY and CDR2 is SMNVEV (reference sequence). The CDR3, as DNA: TGTGCCAGCAGTAGGGGTCCGACAGGGGCTCAGCCCCAGCATTTT. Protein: CASSRGPTGAQPQHF.

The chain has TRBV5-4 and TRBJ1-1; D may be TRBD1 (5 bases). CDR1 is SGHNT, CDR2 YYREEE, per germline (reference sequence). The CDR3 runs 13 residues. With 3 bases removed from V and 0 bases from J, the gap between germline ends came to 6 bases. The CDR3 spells CASSSRVNTEAFF. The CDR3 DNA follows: TGTGCCAGCAGCTCCAGGGTGAACACTGAAGCTTTCTTT.

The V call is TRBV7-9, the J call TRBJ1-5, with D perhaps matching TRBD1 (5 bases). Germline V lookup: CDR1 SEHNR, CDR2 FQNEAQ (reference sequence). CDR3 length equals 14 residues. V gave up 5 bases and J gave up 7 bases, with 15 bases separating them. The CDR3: CASSQGTARQPQHF. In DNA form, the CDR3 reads TGTGCCAGCAGCCAGGGAACAGCCCGACAGCCCCAGCATTTT.

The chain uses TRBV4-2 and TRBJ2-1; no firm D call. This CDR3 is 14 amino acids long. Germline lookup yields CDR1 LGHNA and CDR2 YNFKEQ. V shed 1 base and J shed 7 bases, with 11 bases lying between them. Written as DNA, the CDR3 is TGTGCCAGCAGCCAAGCACCGAACAGAAATGAGCAGTTCTTC. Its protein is CASSQAPNRNEQFF.

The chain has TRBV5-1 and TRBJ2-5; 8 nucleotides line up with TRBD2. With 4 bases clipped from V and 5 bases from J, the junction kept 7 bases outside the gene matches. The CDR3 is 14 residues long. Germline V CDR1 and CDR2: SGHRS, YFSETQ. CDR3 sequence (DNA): TGCGCCAGCAGCCCGGGGGGGGCGAGGGAGACCCAGTACTTC. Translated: CASSPGGARETQYF.

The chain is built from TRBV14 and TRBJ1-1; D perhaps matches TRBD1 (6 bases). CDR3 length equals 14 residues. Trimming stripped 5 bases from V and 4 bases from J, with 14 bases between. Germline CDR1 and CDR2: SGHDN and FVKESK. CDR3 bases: TGTGCCAGCAGCGAGACTGGGGGCATCACTGAAGCTTTCTTT. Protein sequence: CASSETGGITEAFF.